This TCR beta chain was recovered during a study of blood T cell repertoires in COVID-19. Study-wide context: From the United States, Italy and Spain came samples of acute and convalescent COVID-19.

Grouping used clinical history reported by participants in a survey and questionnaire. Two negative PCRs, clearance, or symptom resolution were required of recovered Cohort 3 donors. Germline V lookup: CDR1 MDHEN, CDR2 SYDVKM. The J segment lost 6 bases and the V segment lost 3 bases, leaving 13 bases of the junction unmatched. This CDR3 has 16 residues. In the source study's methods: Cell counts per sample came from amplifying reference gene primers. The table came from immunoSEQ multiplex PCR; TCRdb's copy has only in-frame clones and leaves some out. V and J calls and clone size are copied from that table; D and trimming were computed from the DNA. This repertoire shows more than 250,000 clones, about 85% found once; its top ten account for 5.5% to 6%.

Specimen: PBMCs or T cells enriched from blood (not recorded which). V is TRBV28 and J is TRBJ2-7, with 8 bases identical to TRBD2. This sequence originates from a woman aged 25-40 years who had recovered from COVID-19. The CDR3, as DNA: TGTGCCAGCAGTTTGCACCCCGGGGGGGGTCTCGGCGAGCAGTACTTC. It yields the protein CASSLHPGGGLGEQYF.